The clone carrying this T cell receptor beta chain was counted once. These data belong to a study of cytomegalovirus exposure and HLA in healthy donors. V was clipped by 4 bases and J by 0 bases; unmatched bases: 4. The CDR3 contains 16 residues. Germline CDR1 is SGHRS and CDR2 is YFSETQ. 60 Vbeta and 13 Jbeta primers were used in PCR. Measured with immunoSEQ multiplex PCR; TCRdb has only the in-frame clones, and not every one. This sample has hundreds of thousands of clones, with approximately 80% found just once. Sequenced: PBMCs. The V call is TRBV5-1, the J call TRBJ1-5, with 10 bases identical to TRBD1. This TCR derives from a boy younger than 10 in good health and CMV-seronegative. Written as DNA, the CDR3 is TGCGCCAGCAGCCAGGGGACAGGGGATAGCAATCAGCCCCAGCATTTT. Translating it yields CASSQGTGDSNQPQHF.